What follows are 17 T cell receptor beta chains derived from one specimen sequenced in a study of beta chain features in type 1 diabetes. Expressed TCRB transcripts were sequenced after all isolated RNA was converted to cDNA. Generated by immunoSEQ multiplex PCR, the TCRdb table keeps only in-frame clones and is missing some. Counted here are hundreds of thousands of clones, approximately 28% occurring once; the ten biggest clones make up almost 0.065%. Sequencing was carried out using naive CD4+ T cells from blood. These receptor sequences come from a man aged 18 to 30 in good health.

The J gene is TRBJ1-1, the V gene TRBV30; 7 bases are a match to TRBD1. The V and J ends lost 7 bases and 0 bases, in that order; junction bases with no gene match: 5. The CDR3 is made up of 13 amino acids. Germline V gene data show CDR1 as GTSNPN and CDR2 as SVGIG (reference sequence). Written as DNA, the CDR3 is TGTGCCTTGTGGGACAGCTTGAACACTGAAGCTTTCTTT. This gives the protein CALWDSLNTEAFF.

This clone was seen more than once but under ten times. This chain joins TRBV7-8 and TRBJ1-1, with 9 bases fitting TRBD1. V shed 4 bases, J shed 3 bases, and the junction held 0 bases outside the gene matches. Germline V gene data show CDR1 as SGHVS and CDR2 as FQNEAQ. This CDR3 is 13 amino acids long. The CDR3 here is CASSWDRDTEAFF. CDR3 DNA: TGTGCCAGCAGCTGGGACAGGGACACTGAAGCTTTCTTT.

The J gene is TRBJ2-5, the V gene TRBV4-1, with D possibly matching TRBD1 (5 bases). The CDR3 is 14 residues long. The ends were cut back, 8 bases at V and 2 bases at J, with 15 bases in the middle. The V gene's germline CDR1 is MGHRA and CDR2 YSYEKL. The DNA of the CDR3 is TGCGCCAGCGCCAAACAGGTACCACAAGAGACCCAGTACTTC. Its translation is CASAKQVPQETQYF.

The J gene is TRBJ2-7, the V gene TRBV5-6, with D uncertain. V dropped 4 bases and J dropped 5 bases, with 13 bases sitting between them. The CDR3 sequence is 13 residues long. Germline V CDR1 and CDR2: SGHDT, YYEEEE. The CDR3 DNA reads TGTGCCAGCAGCAGGACGGCGTTCGACGAGCAGTACTTC. As protein: CASSRTAFDEQYF.

The chain employs TRBV19 and TRBJ2-3; TRBD2 agrees at 7 bases. V trimming: 0 bases; J trimming: 4 bases; junction bases outside the gene matches: 13. CDR3 length equals 18 residues. Germline V gene sequence: CDR1 LNHDA, CDR2 SQIVND (reference sequence). The CDR3 DNA sequence: TGTGCCAGTAGTATAGACTTCCAAGCGGGATTAAGATCAGATACGCAGTATTTT. This gives the protein CASSIDFQAGLRSDTQYF.

This clone has just a few counts. The rearrangement uses TRBV18 and TRBJ1-1; TRBD1 is a possible D gene (6 bases). The CDR3 totals 13 residues. The germline V and J ends were trimmed by 5 bases and 4 bases, with 11 bases remaining between them. Looked up from germline, CDR1 is KGHSH and CDR2 is LQKENI. The CDR3 sequence: CASSATGGTEAFF. The DNA for the CDR3 is TGTGCCAGCTCAGCGACAGGTGGCACTGAAGCTTTCTTT. The whole variable domain, filled in from reference TRBV18 and TRBJ1-1, reads NAGVMQNPRHLVRRRGQEARLRCSPMKGHSHVYWYRQLPEEGLKFMVYLQKENIIDESGMPKERFSAEFPKEGPSILRIQQVVRGDSAAYFCASSATGGTEAFFGQGTRLTVV.

The chain joins TRBV30 to TRBJ2-1; 11 bases fit TRBD2. V shed 1 base, J shed 8 bases, and the junction held 7 bases outside the gene matches. From germline, CDR1 is GTSNPN and CDR2 SVGIG (reference sequence). This CDR3 has 15 residues. CDR3 residues: CAWSGAGLAGDEQFF. The CDR3 coding sequence is TGTGCCTGGAGTGGGGCCGGACTAGCGGGCGATGAGCAGTTCTTC.

This clone was seen a few times. One junction end disagrees with the germline gene, perhaps due to a read error. The gene calls are TRBV29-1 and TRBJ2-3; tentatively, D is TRBD2 (5 bases). The CDR3 runs to 13 residues. Germline V CDR1 and CDR2: SQVTM, ANQGSEA. CDR3 in DNA: TGCAACGTTCGAGAGGGCGGCACAGATACGCAGTATTTT. This encodes CNVREGGTDTQYF.

This clone was observed a handful of times. The rearrangement joins TRBV9 to TRBJ2-2; unclear D gene. V lost 0 bases and J 4 bases, leaving 4 bases between the germline ends. The CDR3 sequence is 13 residues long. Germline CDR1 and CDR2: SGDLS and YYNGEE. The CDR3 here is CASSVAPTGELFF. Written as DNA, the CDR3 is TGTGCCAGCAGCGTAGCTCCCACCGGGGAGCTGTTTTTT.

The chain employs TRBV30 and TRBJ1-4; the D gene is possibly TRBD1 (5 bases). V lost 3 bases and J lost 4, with 15 bases in between. Germline V gives CDR1 GTSNPN, CDR2 SVGIG (reference sequence). This CDR3 is 15 amino acids long. The CDR3 DNA reads TGTGCCTGGAGCCGACCGGGACTGAATAATGAAAAACTGTTTTTT. Protein sequence: CAWSRPGLNNEKLFF.

This clone was recorded a few times. The rearrangement joins TRBV28 to TRBJ2-3; possible D gene TRBD1, 5 bases. The CDR3 runs to 12 residues. Germline CDR1 is MDHEN and CDR2 is SYDVKM. V was clipped by 2 bases and J by 7 bases, with 7 bases between them. CDR3 sequence (DNA): TGTGCCAGCAGTTTAAGGGGATATACGCAGTATTTT. It translates to CASSLRGYTQYF.

This chain links TRBV4-2 with TRBJ2-7; 7 bases match TRBD1. Germline CDR1 is LGHNA and CDR2 is YNFKEQ. The CDR3 totals 16 residues. Trimming cost V 2 bases and J 3 bases; bases outside gene matches: 10. As DNA, the CDR3 is TGTGCCAGCAGCCAATCGACAGGGAATGAGGGCTACGAGCAGTACTTC. This gives the protein CASSQSTGNEGYEQYF.

The chain carries TRBV25-1 and TRBJ2-3; D perhaps matches TRBD1 (5 bases). There are 16 residues in the CDR3. Germline V lookup: CDR1 MGHDK, CDR2 SYGVNS. Trimming removed 3 bases at V and 2 bases at J, with 15 bases between. The CDR3 nucleotides are TGTGCCAGCAGTGATTCAGGGCTAGTACCCACAGATACGCAGTATTTT. Protein sequence: CASSDSGLVPTDTQYF.

This clone was recorded a few times. J is TRBJ2-5 and V is TRBV18, with no clear D. V was pared by 0 bases and J by 7 bases, with 21 bases between. There are 17 residues in the CDR3. Germline assignment: CDR1 KGHSH and CDR2 LQKENI. The CDR3 DNA is TGTGCCAGCTCACCACCGGGTCACGGCCAAGCTTACGGGACCCAGTACTTC. Its protein is CASSPPGHGQAYGTQYF.

The chain employs TRBV9 and TRBJ2-2, with 7 bases lining up with TRBD1. The length of the CDR3 is 15 residues. CDR1 is SGDLS and CDR2 is YYNGEE in the germline V gene. With V trimmed by 3 bases and J by 2 bases, 4 bases remained unmatched. The CDR3 is CASSARQGNTGELFF. DNA of the CDR3: TGTGCCAGCAGCGCCCGACAGGGAAACACCGGGGAGCTGTTTTTT.

This clone was counted between two and nine times. The rearrangement uses TRBV9 and TRBJ2-3; TRBD1 matches 8 bases. The germline V gene encodes CDR1 SGDLS and CDR2 YYNGEE. The CDR3 spans 15 residues. V was clipped by 3 bases and J by 4 bases; unmatched bases: 7. This CDR3 reads CASSGGRGQADTQYF. In DNA form, the CDR3 reads TGTGCCAGCAGCGGCGGCAGGGGGCAAGCAGATACGCAGTATTTT.

In its sample, this clone was seen a few times. The V call is TRBV11-1, the J call TRBJ1-5; D is unresolved. This CDR3 is built from 13 residues. With 1 base removed from V and 7 bases from J, the gap between germline ends came to 8 bases. Germline CDR1 SGHAT, CDR2 FQDESV (reference sequence). This CDR3 is CASSLDWRQPQHF. CDR3 DNA sequence: TGTGCCAGCAGCTTAGACTGGAGACAGCCCCAGCATTTT.